The 21 T cell receptor beta chains presented below share a single source sample, sequenced in a study of blood T cell repertoires in COVID-19. Profiling relied on immunoSEQ multiplex PCR, and the TCRdb table lists in-frame clones only, not all of them. The sample holds tens of thousands of clones, nearly 85% seen once. Sequenced: peripheral blood. These receptor sequences come from a woman older than 75 with acute or convalescent COVID-19.

V usage is TRBV7-3 and J usage is TRBJ2-1; 7 bases are a match to TRBD2. Germline V lookup: CDR1 SGHTA, CDR2 FQGTGA. The CDR3 extends over 16 amino acids. Losses at the gene ends were 6 bases for V and 3 bases for J; bases not matched to a gene: 11. This chain's CDR3 is CASRPTPGGGYNEQFF. CDR3 nucleotide sequence: TGTGCCAGCAGGCCCACCCCGGGAGGTGGCTACAATGAGCAGTTCTTC.

The V and J genes are TRBV11-2 and TRBJ1-5, with 11 bases matching TRBD1. CDR1 is SGHAT, CDR2 FQNNGV, per germline. Trimming at V came to 5 bases and at J to 6 bases, leaving 6 bases not matched to a gene. This CDR3 contains 15 residues. The CDR3 coding sequence is TGTGCCAGCAGCAGGACAGGGGGCCACGGTCAGCCCCAGCATTTT. Protein sequence: CASSRTGGHGQPQHF. The full variable domain, rest sourced from reference TRBV11-2 and TRBJ1-5, is EAGVAQSPRYKIIEKRQSVAFWCNPISGHATLYWYQQILGQGPKLLIQFQNNGVVDDSQLPKDRFSAERLKGVDSTLKIQPAKLEDSAVYLCASSRTGGHGQPQHFGDGTRLSIL.

CDR3 in amino acids: CAISDLASSGNTIYF. The CDR3 DNA sequence: TGTGCCATCAGTGATTTGGCAAGCTCTGGAAACACCATATATTTT. V gene TRBV10-3 combines with J gene TRBJ1-3; no reliable D call. Trimming took off 3 bases at V and 0 bases at J, with 9 bases between the two ends. The V gene's germline CDR1 is ENHRY and CDR2 SYGVKD. This CDR3 contains 15 residues.

The chain uses TRBV11-2 and TRBJ2-5; 8 bases line up with TRBD2. There are 16 residues in the CDR3. V trimming: 0 bases; J trimming: 4 bases; junction bases outside the gene matches: 7. The germline V gene has CDR1 SGHAT and CDR2 FQNNGV. The CDR3 reads CASSLDPGLGGETQYF. The CDR3 DNA sequence: TGTGCCAGCAGCTTAGACCCGGGACTAGGGGGAGAGACCCAGTACTTC.

This clone occurred once. The chain carries TRBV12-3 or TRBV12-4 and TRBJ1-1; D might be TRBD1 (5 bases). This CDR3 spans 13 amino acids. Trimming left V 6 bases short and J 0 bases short, with 8 bases between. The CDR3 DNA reads as TGTGCCAGCAGCCCGACAGTGAACACTGAAGCTTTCTTT. It yields the protein CASSPTVNTEAFF.

This sequence joins TRBV19 and TRBJ2-4, with 14 bases identical to TRBD2. This CDR3 has 19 amino acids. In germline, CDR1 is LNHDA, CDR2 SQIVND (reference sequence). The junction had 19 bases not matched to a gene; V was cut back by 5 bases and J by 10 bases. The CDR3 DNA reads TGTGCCAGTAGTTCCGGACTAGCGGGAGGCCTCTTTCAAAAGGGGATTCAGTACTTC. The encoded protein is CASSSGLAGGLFQKGIQYF.

This chain links TRBV9 with TRBJ1-2; TRBD1 agrees at 7 bases. Germline assignment: CDR1 SGDLS and CDR2 YYNGEE. The CDR3 is made up of 16 amino acids. Trimming took 2 bases from V and 0 from J; bases not matched to a gene: 7. CDR3 DNA sequence: TGTGCCAGCAGCGTGGACAGGCGCCACTCTAACTATGGCTACACCTTC. It translates to CASSVDRRHSNYGYTF.

The chain combines TRBV20-1 with TRBJ2-7, with 8 positions matching TRBD1. The CDR3 length is 12 residues. V shed 4 bases and J 4 bases; nucleotides not matched to a gene: 3. Germline CDR1 and CDR2: DFQATT and SNEGSKA (reference sequence). CDR3 DNA: TGCAGTGCTACTGACAGGGGTTACGAGCAGTACTTC. Translated: CSATDRGYEQYF.

V is TRBV28 and J is TRBJ2-3; D perhaps matches TRBD2 (5 bases). Between the trimmed V and J ends, which lost 2 bases and 10 bases, there was a span of 16 bases. Germline V gives CDR1 MDHEN, CDR2 SYDVKM. There are 14 residues in the CDR3. The CDR3 bases are TGTGCCAGCAGTTTACCCCGAACTAGACATTCGCAGTATTTT. It codes for CASSLPRTRHSQYF.

The table lists this clone with a few counts. The gene calls are TRBV18 and TRBJ2-1, with TRBD2 matching over 10 bases. Germline CDR1 reads KGHSH; CDR2 reads LQKENI. J was trimmed by 9 bases and V by 2 bases; bases with no gene match: 10. CDR3 size: 16 residues. The CDR3 spells CASSPSSSGSLGEQFF. For the CDR3, the DNA is TGTGCCAGCTCACCATCGTCTAGCGGGAGTCTCGGTGAGCAGTTCTTC.

The CDR3 region is CASSLAEADTQYF. The CDR3 DNA reads as TGTGCCAGCAGCTTAGCTGAGGCAGATACGCAGTATTTT. The chain employs TRBV7-2 and TRBJ2-3; D call uncertain. Germline CDR1 SGHTA, CDR2 FQGNSA. The CDR3 loop spans 13 amino acids. V was clipped by 0 bases and J by 4 bases, with 5 bases between them.

The chain employs TRBV6-5 and TRBJ2-6; TRBD2 might be the D (6 bases). The V and J ends lost 5 bases and 3 bases respectively, with 11 bases between them. This CDR3 has 15 amino acids. CDR1 and CDR2 (germline): MNHEY, SVGAGI. The CDR3 loop reads CASSRRGGGANVLTF. Written as DNA, the CDR3 is TGTGCCAGCAGTCGCCGGGGAGGTGGGGCCAACGTCCTGACTTTC.

The V gene is TRBV4-3, the J gene TRBJ2-1; D might be TRBD1 (5 bases). The CDR3 contains 15 residues. Looked up from germline, CDR1 is LGHNA and CDR2 is YSLEER. The V and J ends lost 0 bases and 5 bases respectively, with 11 bases between them. CDR3 coding DNA: TGCGCCAGCAGCCAAGAGATAGGGGTCCACAATGAGCAGTTCTTC. The encoded protein is CASSQEIGVHNEQFF.

The chain couples TRBV6-2 or TRBV6-3 to TRBJ1-2, with a weak D call TRBD1 (5 bases). Germline V gene data show CDR1 as MNHEY and CDR2 as SVGEGT. V lost 2 bases to trimming and J lost 2 bases, with 12 bases between them. The CDR3 covers 15 residues. DNA for the CDR3: TGTGCCAGCAGTTACCCCGCGGCAGGGAACTATGGCTACACCTTC. Its translation: CASSYPAAGNYGYTF.

This clone was seen only once. The rearrangement links TRBV20-1 to TRBJ1-6, with TRBD1 matching 7 bases. Germline-derived CDR1 and CDR2 are DFQATT and SNEGSKA (reference sequence). V gave up 3 bases and J gave up 8 bases; unmatched junction bases: 10. CDR3 size: 15 residues. CDR3 in amino acids: CSASPADRAHSPLHF. The DNA of the CDR3 is TGCAGTGCTAGTCCTGCCGACAGGGCCCATTCACCCCTCCACTTT.

The CDR3 here is CASSYSSNRDVAEQYF. CDR3 nucleotide sequence: TGTGCCAGCAGTTACTCCTCGAACAGGGATGTTGCCGAGCAGTACTTC. The rearrangement joins TRBV6-5 to TRBJ2-7; a weak D match, TRBD1 (6 bases). The CDR3 runs 16 residues. Germline CDR1 is MNHEY and CDR2 is SVGAGI. Trimming cost V 0 bases and J 6 bases, with 18 bases left between them.

V and J are TRBV9 and TRBJ2-3, with 11 positions matching TRBD2. The CDR3 spans 14 residues. The ends lost 4 bases at V and 6 bases at J; junction bases unmatched: 4. Germline-derived CDR1 and CDR2 are SGDLS and YYNGEE. The CDR3 loop is CASSTGTSGDTQYF. CDR3 DNA sequence: TGTGCCAGCAGCACCGGGACTAGCGGTGATACGCAGTATTTT.

The chain carries TRBV7-8 and TRBJ2-2; TRBD2 aligns across 10 bases. The CDR3 runs 17 residues. Germline CDR1 reads SGHVS; CDR2 reads FQNEAQ. V shed 4 bases and J 4 bases; nucleotides not matched to a gene: 9. The CDR3 sequence is CASSSTRSGRGTGELFF. The CDR3 DNA sequence: TGTGCCAGCAGCTCGACACGGAGCGGGAGGGGCACCGGGGAGCTGTTTTTT.

J is TRBJ1-2 and V is TRBV5-1; tentative D call: TRBD1 (6 bases). The CDR3 is made up of 15 amino acids. V gave up 3 bases and J gave up 2 bases, with 14 bases separating them. The V gene's germline CDR1 is SGHRS and CDR2 YFSETQ. The CDR3 sequence is CASSWGQGVNYGYTF. Here the CDR3 DNA reads TGCGCCAGCAGCTGGGGGCAGGGCGTCAACTATGGCTACACCTTC.

The chain couples TRBV11-2 to TRBJ2-7; the match to TRBD2 covers 11 bases. With 5 bases clipped from V and 2 bases from J, the junction kept 5 bases outside the gene matches. This CDR3 comprises 15 residues. Germline CDR1 is SGHAT and CDR2 is FQNNGV. The CDR3: CASSPGLAAPYEQYF. Written as DNA, the CDR3 is TGTGCCAGCAGCCCGGGACTAGCGGCTCCCTACGAGCAGTACTTC.

The chain combines TRBV15 with TRBJ2-5; the match to TRBD2 covers 7 bases. The CDR3 consists of 15 residues. The trim removed 5 bases at V and 6 bases at J, leaving 12 bases unmatched. CDR1 LNHNV and CDR2 YYDKDF come from the germline V gene (reference sequence). DNA for the CDR3: TGTGCCACCAGCGGGGGGAGGGGCCGGGCGAAGACCCAGTACTTC. Its translation is CATSGGRGRAKTQYF.